The 27 T cell receptor beta chains presented below share a single source sample, sequenced in a study of neurological immune-mediated disorders. TCRdb independently ran MiXCR on the 5' RACE reads; one entry per CDR3 protein. The sample contains under 60,000 distinct CDR3 sequences, about 5% of which appear only once. Sample: CD4+ T cells from blood. These receptors came from a woman under 30 with multiple sclerosis.

This clonotype was detected many times. The chain couples TRBV7-9 to TRBJ2-3; the D is unclear. With 5 bases removed from V and 2 bases from J, the gap between germline ends came to 20 bases. Looked up from germline, CDR1 is SEHNR and CDR2 is FQNEAQ (reference sequence). The CDR3 extends over 17 amino acids. The CDR3 DNA reads TGTGCCAGCAGCGGACGACTGACCCGCCAGGTCACAGATACGCAGTATTTT. As protein: CASSGRLTRQVTDTQYF.

At least ten counts were recorded for this clonotype. CDR3 sequence: CASGFQGAGTEAFF. In DNA, the CDR3 is TGTGCTAGTGGTTTCCAGGGGGCAGGCACTGAAGCTTTCTTT. The gene calls are TRBV12-5 and TRBJ1-1; 8 bases fit TRBD1. The CDR3 is 14 amino acids. The V gene's germline CDR1 is LGHNT and CDR2 FRNRAP. V lost 3 bases, J lost 4 bases, and 4 bases stayed unmatched.

Ten or more counts support this clonotype. The rearrangement links TRBV28 to TRBJ1-2; no clear D. The germline V gene has CDR1 MDHEN and CDR2 SYDVKM. V gave up 5 bases and J gave up 4 bases, with 14 bases separating them. CDR3 length: 14 residues. The CDR3 coding sequence is TGTGCCAGCAGTCTAACGGCGGAGTTCTATGGCTACACCTTC. Residues: CASSLTAEFYGYTF.

V is TRBV18 and J is TRBJ1-2; D uncertain. V lost 5 bases, J lost 7 bases, and 20 bases lay in between. The CDR3 has 15 residues. CDR1 and CDR2 (germline): KGHSH, LQKENI. The CDR3 DNA follows: TGTGCCAGCTCAACATACCCGGAGTCTCCGGTTGGCTACACCTTC. It yields the protein CASSTYPESPVGYTF.

Ten or more counts support this clonotype. The chain links TRBV6-6 to TRBJ2-7; 7 nucleotides agree with TRBD2. Germline assignment: CDR1 MNHNY and CDR2 SVGAGI (reference sequence). The CDR3 has 17 amino acids. Losses at the gene ends were 4 bases for V and 7 bases for J; bases not matched to a gene: 19. CDR3 sequence reads: CASSSLLPAGVREEQYF. The CDR3 DNA sequence: TGTGCCAGCAGTTCCCTCTTGCCTGCGGGGGTTCGGGAGGAGCAGTACTTC.

This clonotype was detected many times. The gene calls are TRBV5-1 and TRBJ2-7; tentatively, D is TRBD2 (6 bases). Germline values: CDR1 SGHRS, CDR2 YFSETQ. CDR3 length: 16 residues. V lost 2 bases and J lost 6, with 21 bases in between. The CDR3, as DNA: TGCGCCAGCAGCTTAACCCTTGGAGCGGGTCGGGGCGAGCAGTACTTC. This encodes CASSLTLGAGRGEQYF.

This clonotype was seen at least ten times. This chain connects TRBV18 to TRBJ1-1; TRBD1 might be the D (5 bases). Per the germline V gene, CDR1 is KGHSH and CDR2 is LQKENI. V was cut by 1 base and J by 8 bases, with 14 bases left in between. The CDR3 loop spans 14 amino acids. The CDR3 here is CASSPRTEGPEAFF. For the CDR3, the DNA is TGTGCCAGCTCACCACGGACGGAGGGGCCGGAAGCTTTCTTT.

There are many counts of this clonotype. This chain joins TRBV20-1 and TRBJ1-5, with D maybe TRBD1 (6 bases). CDR1 and CDR2 (germline): DFQATT, SNEGSKA (reference sequence). Trimming stripped 2 bases from V and 1 base from J, with 12 bases between. CDR3 length equals 15 residues. The CDR3 nucleotides read TGCAGTGCTAGACGCGCGACAGGAAGCAATCAGCCCCAGCATTTT. Its protein product is CSARRATGSNQPQHF.

This clonotype was seen at least ten times. This chain joins TRBV2 and TRBJ2-7, with D maybe TRBD2 (5 bases). CDR1 is SNHLY, CDR2 FYNNEI, per germline. The CDR3 has 16 residues. The V end was cut by 1 base, the J end by 0 bases, with 13 bases between. DNA of the CDR3: TGTGCCAGCAGTGAAGGGTCTAGCTTTTTCTCCTACGAGCAGTACTTC. This sequence encodes CASSEGSSFFSYEQYF.

There are many counts of this clonotype. The gene calls are TRBV20-1 and TRBJ1-2; D gene ambiguous. Trimming pared 7 bases from V and 2 bases from J, leaving 11 bases between. CDR3 length: 12 amino acids. Germline assignment: CDR1 DFQATT and CDR2 SNEGSKA (reference sequence). The CDR3 protein is CSGERVNYGYTF. CDR3 DNA sequence: TGCAGTGGGGAGCGGGTGAACTATGGCTACACCTTC.

This clonotype was seen a few times. The chain combines TRBV19 with TRBJ2-5, with 10 bases aligning to TRBD2. CDR1 and CDR2 (germline): LNHDA, SQIVND (reference sequence). The CDR3 totals 15 residues. J gave up 2 bases and V 5 bases, and 5 bases lay outside the gene matches. CDR3 nucleotide sequence: TGTGCCAGTAGTCCGGGACTAGCGTCTCAAGAGACCCAGTACTTC. This sequence encodes CASSPGLASQETQYF.

There are many counts of this clonotype. The chain recombines TRBV27 with TRBJ1-5; 8 nucleotides line up with TRBD1. This CDR3 contains 15 residues. The V and J ends lost 5 bases and 4 bases, in that order; junction bases with no gene match: 7. Germline values: CDR1 MNHEY, CDR2 SMNVEV (reference sequence). CDR3 loop: CASSRIQGGNQPQHF. The CDR3 DNA is TGTGCCAGCAGTAGAATACAGGGGGGAAATCAGCCCCAGCATTTT.

This clonotype came up many times. The gene calls are TRBV7-2 and TRBJ1-1; D is uncertain. The CDR3 spans 14 residues. From germline, CDR1 is SGHTA and CDR2 FQGNSA. The V gene lost 5 bases and the J gene lost 6 bases, with 16 bases spanning the gap. This chain's CDR3 is CASSRHLSPPEAFF. CDR3 nucleotide sequence: TGTGCCAGCAGCAGACATCTTTCCCCCCCTGAAGCTTTCTTT. Filled out from reference TRBV7-2 and TRBJ1-1, the complete variable domain reads GAGVSQSPSNKVTEKGKDVELRCDPISGHTALYWYRQSLGQGLEFLIYFQGNSAPDKSGLPSDRFSAERTGGSVSTLTIQRTQQEDSAVYLCASSRHLSPPEAFFGQGTRLTVV.

On this clonotype: A much bigger clone sits one base away, suggesting this may be a read error. The chain is built from TRBV6-2 or TRBV6-3 and TRBJ2-7; D perhaps matches TRBD2 (6 bases). Per the germline V gene, CDR1 is MNHEY and CDR2 is SVGEGT. The V and J ends lost 2 bases and 8 bases respectively, with 22 bases between them. The CDR3 length is 16 residues. The CDR3, as DNA: TGTGCCAGCAGTTACCGTCGTGGGGGGTCCCCTAGCAAGCAGTACGTC. This encodes CASSYRRGGSPSKQYV.

This clonotype was picked up many times. The rearrangement links TRBV28 to TRBJ1-2; 7 positions match TRBD1. The germline V gene encodes CDR1 MDHEN and CDR2 SYDVKM. V dropped 3 bases and J dropped 3; count of bases not matched to a gene: 7. The CDR3 spans 15 residues. The CDR3 DNA reads TGTGCCAGCAGTTTTGCGGGGGACAGAGACTATGGCTACACCTTC. It specifies CASSFAGDRDYGYTF.

The chain joins TRBV30 to TRBJ1-2, with D possibly TRBD1 on 5 matching bases. This CDR3 has 11 residues. Trimming took 4 bases from V and 6 from J, leaving 9 bases between them. CDR1 and CDR2 from the germline V gene are GTSNPN and SVGIG (reference sequence). The CDR3 region is CAWMRGDGYTF. For the CDR3, the DNA is TGTGCCTGGATGCGAGGGGATGGCTACACCTTC.

This clonotype is labeled as medium-sized. The rearrangement links TRBV27 to TRBJ1-5, with D unclear. The CDR3 loop spans 17 amino acids. Trimming cost V 0 bases and J 6 bases, with 18 bases left between them. Germline CDR1 and CDR2: MNHEY and SMNVEV (reference sequence). The CDR3 loop reads CASSLSRAGQNTQPQHF. In nucleotides, the CDR3 is TGTGCCAGCAGTTTATCGAGGGCAGGCCAAAACACTCAGCCCCAGCATTTT.

This clonotype came up many times. The chain is built from TRBV6-6 and TRBJ1-4; 8 bases map to TRBD1. The germline CDR1 and CDR2 sequences are MNHNY and SVGAGI (reference sequence). V was clipped by 7 bases and J by 7 bases; unmatched bases: 14. This CDR3 comprises 16 residues. In nucleotides, the CDR3 is TGTGCCAGCACCGATGGGGGTGCCAGGGGGCGTGAAAAACTGTTTTTT. Amino acids: CASTDGGARGREKLFF.

Ten or more counts support this clonotype. This chain uses TRBV20-1 with TRBJ2-7; D is unclear. CDR1 DFQATT and CDR2 SNEGSKA come from the germline V gene (reference sequence). The CDR3 runs 11 residues. Trimming took 6 bases from V and 5 from J, leaving 11 bases between them. The CDR3 spells CSALLGDEQYV. The CDR3 nucleotides read TGCAGTGCCCTCTTGGGCGACGAGCAGTACGTC.

In this sample, this clonotype turned up many times. The V call is TRBV20-1, the J call TRBJ1-2; D unclear. Trimming removed 6 bases at V and 4 bases at J, with 15 bases between. This CDR3 comprises 13 residues. Germline V gene sequence: CDR1 DFQATT, CDR2 SNEGSKA (reference sequence). CDR3 nucleotides: TGCAGTGCCCCGATCCGACAATCCTATGGCTACACCTTC. It translates to CSAPIRQSYGYTF.

At least ten counts were recorded for this clonotype. This rearrangement joins TRBV3-1 to TRBJ2-6; 10 bases line up with TRBD1. The J segment lost 3 bases and the V segment lost 4 bases, leaving 6 bases of the junction unmatched. The CDR3 is 17 residues long. The germline V gene has CDR1 LGHDT and CDR2 YNNKEL (reference sequence). CDR3 amino acids: CASSRATGGGGANVLTF. The DNA of the CDR3 is TGTGCCAGCAGCCGAGCGACAGGGGGCGGTGGGGCCAACGTCCTGACTTTC.

This clonotype was recorded many times. V gene TRBV6-5 combines with J gene TRBJ2-1, with D perhaps matching TRBD2 (6 bases). The CDR3 consists of 14 residues. V shed 11 bases and J shed 4 bases, with 18 bases lying between them. Germline assignment: CDR1 MNHEY and CDR2 SVGAGI. This CDR3 is CASILGTSYNEQFF. For the CDR3, the DNA is TGTGCCTCGATTCTGGGGACTTCGTACAATGAGCAGTTCTTC.

Notes on this clonotype: At one end, the junction sequence differs from germline, possibly due to a read error. The rearrangement links TRBV7-7 to TRBJ2-1; TRBD1 is a possible D gene (6 bases). The CDR3 contains 14 residues. In germline, CDR1 is SSHAT, CDR2 FNYEAQ (reference sequence). The CDR3 DNA sequence: TGTGCTAGCAGCTTAGGGGACATAGACAATGAGCAGTTCTTC. Translation: CASSLGDIDNEQFF.

The chain has TRBV5-4 and TRBJ2-1; unclear D gene. The CDR3 sequence is 16 residues long. The germline V and J ends were trimmed by 0 bases and 0 bases, with 10 bases remaining between them. CDR1 is SGHNT, CDR2 YYREEE, per germline (reference sequence). The CDR3 nucleotides are TGTGCCAGCAGCTTGGCCACCTTGAGCTCCTACAATGAGCAGTTCTTC. It translates to CASSLATLSSYNEQFF. The full variable domain, with the rest looked up from reference TRBV5-4 and TRBJ2-1, is ETGVTQSPTHLIKTRGQQVTLRCSSQSGHNTVSWYQQALGQGPQFIFQYYREEENGRGNFPPRFSGLQFPNYSSELNVNALELDDSALYLCASSLATLSSYNEQFFGPGTRLTVL.

This clonotype was counted at least ten times. The chain uses TRBV6-5 and TRBJ1-2; 7 bases match TRBD1. Germline CDR1 MNHEY, CDR2 SVGAGI. Trimming removed 2 bases from V and 1 base from J; junction bases left unmatched: 4. CDR3 length: 15 amino acids. CDR3 protein: CASSYGTAGNYGYTF. The DNA for the CDR3 is TGTGCCAGCAGTTACGGGACAGCCGGTAACTATGGCTACACCTTC.

Ten or more counts support this clonotype. CDR3 nucleotide sequence: TGCAGTGCTAGATATAGCGGGGGGTCTCGGGATACGCAGTATTTT. It specifies CSARYSGGSRDTQYF. The gene calls are TRBV20-1 and TRBJ2-3; 10 bases line up with TRBD2. The CDR3 is 15 amino acids. V lost 2 bases to trimming and J lost 6 bases; unmatched junction nucleotides: 8. Looked up from germline, CDR1 is DFQATT and CDR2 is SNEGSKA (reference sequence).

In this sample, this clonotype turned up many times. The chain joins TRBV9 to TRBJ1-2, with 9 bases fitting TRBD1. Germline V gene sequence: CDR1 SGDLS, CDR2 YYNGEE. The CDR3 spans 17 residues. The trim removed 3 bases at V and 7 bases at J, leaving 16 bases unmatched. The CDR3 loop reads CASSGRKGDRVLFGYTF. The CDR3, as DNA: TGTGCCAGCAGCGGCCGAAAGGGGGACAGGGTTTTGTTTGGCTACACCTTC. Full variable domain (remainder filled in from reference TRBV9 and TRBJ1-2): DSGVTQTPKHLITATGQRVTLRCSPRSGDLSVYWYQQSLDQGLQFLIQYYNGEERAKGNILERFSAQQFPDLHSELNLSSLELGDSALYFCASSGRKGDRVLFGYTFGSGTRLTVV.